Listed below are T cell receptor beta chains from one sample, sequenced in a study of Graves' ophthalmopathy and Graves' hyperthyroidism. Using its own MiXCR run on the multiplex PCR reads, TCRdb lists one record per CDR3 protein. The repertoire holds 560,000 or so distinct CDR3 sequences, approximately 35% seen once, with about 4.6% in the top ten. Sequencing was carried out using peripheral blood or thyroid tissue (not recorded which). Receptor source: an adult man with Graves' hyperthyroidism. Both conserved end residues are part of each CDR3. A D gene is named only where the DNA matches it firmly. Not all rows give a size; the values are once, few, many and, for expanded clones, a class.

V gene: TRBV14
D gene: -
J gene: TRBJ2-2
clone size: many
CDR3 DNA: TGTGCCAGCAGCCAAAGGACCAGGGTGAACACCGGGGAGCTGTTTTTT
CDR3 protein: CASSQRTRVNTGELFF

V gene: TRBV7-2
D gene: -
J gene: TRBJ2-5
clone size: -
CDR3 DNA: TGTGCCAGCTGGGCCAGGGGGACCCAGTACTTC
CDR3 protein: CASWARGTQYF

V gene: TRBV20-1
D gene: TRBD1
J gene: TRBJ2-3
clone size: -
CDR3 DNA: TGCAGTGCGGACAGGGACGCAACAGATACGCAGTATTTT
CDR3 protein: CSADRDATDTQYF

V gene: TRBV27
D gene: -
J gene: TRBJ2-7
clone size: -
CDR3 DNA: TGTGCCAGCAGTTTACTGGTAGGGGAACCAGTTTACGAGCAGTACTTC
CDR3 protein: CASSLLVGEPVYEQYF

V gene: TRBV6-1
D gene: -
J gene: TRBJ2-6
clone size: few
CDR3 DNA: TGTGCCAGCAGTGAAAGGGGGGCGAGGGGGGCCAACGTCCTGACTTTC
CDR3 protein: CASSERGARGANVLTF

V gene: TRBV29-1
D gene: TRBD1
J gene: TRBJ2-7
clone size: many
CDR3 DNA: TGCAGCGTACGGACAGGGCCGTACGAGCAGTACTTC
CDR3 protein: CSVRTGPYEQYF

V gene: TRBV15
D gene: -
J gene: TRBJ2-1
clone size: once
CDR3 DNA: TGTGCCACCAGCAGAGATCAGGGTACGGATGAGCAGTTCTTC
CDR3 protein: CATSRDQGTDEQFF

V gene: TRBV19
D gene: TRBD1
J gene: TRBJ2-7
clone size: many
CDR3 DNA: TGTGCCAGTAGTATGGACAGGTCCTACGAGCAGTACTTC
CDR3 protein: CASSMDRSYEQYF

V gene: TRBV6-5
D gene: -
J gene: TRBJ2-2
clone size: few
CDR3 DNA: TGTGCCAGCAGTTACTCTGCAGGGACCGGGGAGCTGTTTTTT
CDR3 protein: CASSYSAGTGELFF

V gene: TRBV9
D gene: TRBD1
J gene: TRBJ2-7
clone size: -
CDR3 DNA: TGTGCCAGCAGCCTGGGACAGGGGATCTCCTACGAGCAGTACTTC
CDR3 protein: CASSLGQGISYEQYF

V gene: TRBV7-9
D gene: -
J gene: TRBJ2-7
clone size: -
CDR3 DNA: TGTGCCAGCAGCCTGGGACACTGGATCTACGAGCAGTACTTC
CDR3 protein: CASSLGHWIYEQYF

V gene: TRBV19
D gene: TRBD1
J gene: TRBJ2-1
clone size: -
CDR3 DNA: TGTGCCAGTAGTTCCCGGCCACAGGGGCATGAGCAGTTCTTC
CDR3 protein: CASSSRPQGHEQFF

V gene: TRBV7-2
D gene: TRBD1
J gene: TRBJ1-5
clone size: -
CDR3 DNA: TGTGCCAGCAGCTTAGGGAGGGGGACAGGTAGCAATCAGCCCCAGCATTTT
CDR3 protein: CASSLGRGTGSNQPQHF

V gene: TRBV2
D gene: -
J gene: TRBJ2-6
clone size: -
CDR3 DNA: TGTGCCAGCAGTCAGGACGGCATAGGGGTCCTGACTTTC
CDR3 protein: CASSQDGIGVLTF

V gene: TRBV20-1
D gene: -
J gene: TRBJ2-3
clone size: -
CDR3 DNA: TGCAGTGCTAGAGCACCCTTAGGCACAGATACGCAGTATTTT
CDR3 protein: CSARAPLGTDTQYF

V gene: TRBV20-1
D gene: -
J gene: TRBJ1-5
clone size: -
CDR3 DNA: TGCAGTGCCCAAAGACTAGCGGGGACATACGAGCAGCCCCAGCATTTT
CDR3 protein: CSAQRLAGTYEQPQHF

V gene: TRBV7-2
D gene: TRBD2
J gene: TRBJ2-5
clone size: -
CDR3 DNA: TGTGCCAGCAGCTTGGGAGGGAAAAGTCAGACCCAGTACTTC
CDR3 protein: CASSLGGKSQTQYF

V gene: TRBV2
D gene: TRBD1
J gene: TRBJ2-3
clone size: -
CDR3 DNA: TGTGCCAGCAGTGAAGGGACAGGGATAGATACGCAGTATTTT
CDR3 protein: CASSEGTGIDTQYF

V gene: TRBV29-1
D gene: -
J gene: TRBJ1-1
clone size: many
CDR3 DNA: TGCAGCGTTGTCTTCGTAGGCAGGGACACTGAAGCTTTCTTT
CDR3 protein: CSVVFVGRDTEAFF

V gene: TRBV5-8
D gene: -
J gene: TRBJ2-5
clone size: many
CDR3 DNA: TGTGCCAGCAGCTTGCCCGGGCCGAAAGAGACCCAGTACTTC
CDR3 protein: CASSLPGPKETQYF

V gene: TRBV7-2
D gene: -
J gene: TRBJ1-1
clone size: many
CDR3 DNA: TGTGCCAGCAGCTTAGATTGGGCAGGGACCAACACTGAAGCTTTCTTT
CDR3 protein: CASSLDWAGTNTEAFF

V gene: TRBV2
D gene: TRBD1
J gene: TRBJ1-2
clone size: many
CDR3 DNA: TGTGCCAGCAGTGAGGTTAGGACAGGAATATATGGCTACACCTTC
CDR3 protein: CASSEVRTGIYGYTF

V gene: TRBV12-5
D gene: -
J gene: TRBJ1-3
clone size: -
CDR3 DNA: TGTGCTAGTGGCCCAGGGGTCTCTGGAAACACCATATATTTT
CDR3 protein: CASGPGVSGNTIYF

V gene: TRBV5-1
D gene: -
J gene: TRBJ2-1
clone size: -
CDR3 DNA: TGCGCCAGCAGCTTGCGGAGAGATGAGCAGTTCTTC
CDR3 protein: CASSLRRDEQFF

V gene: TRBV25-1
D gene: TRBD1
J gene: TRBJ2-7
clone size: -
CDR3 DNA: TGTGCCAGCAGTAGAGGGACAGGGTCCGAGCAGTACTTC
CDR3 protein: CASSRGTGSEQYF

V gene: TRBV7-8
D gene: TRBD2
J gene: TRBJ2-7
clone size: many
CDR3 DNA: TGTGCCAGCAGCTTAGGACTAGCCCGAACCTACGAGCAGTACTTC
CDR3 protein: CASSLGLARTYEQYF